This TCR beta chain appears in the sequencing data of a study of blood T cell repertoires in COVID-19. Study at large: Spain, Italy and the United States supplied samples that represented acute and convalescent COVID-19. PBMCs, B-cell-depleted T cells, or T cells were the source of the cDNA or gDNA that made up the material.

This CDR3 is built from 14 residues. CDR1 and CDR2 (germline): SNHLY, FYNNEI. Trimming cost V 7 bases and J 4 bases; bases outside gene matches: 8. Using immunoSEQ multiplex PCR, the repertoire was profiled, and TCRdb retains in-frame clones only, with some absent. The sample lists 180,000 or so clones, approximately 86% occurring once. The specimen sequenced was peripheral blood. This chain connects TRBV2 to TRBJ2-7; the match to TRBD1 covers 9 bases. This receptor was taken from a woman aged 45-65 years with acute or convalescent COVID-19. The CDR3 sequence is CASTEQGAEYEQYF. DNA for the CDR3: TGTGCCAGCACCGAACAGGGGGCTGAATACGAGCAGTACTTC.